This T cell receptor beta chain derives from a study of metastatic and nonmetastatic thyroid tumors (dated by TCRdb to between 2020 and 2021). Describing the broader study: For patients with malignant and with benign thyroid disease, the researchers compared repertoires between peripheral blood samples and tumor or nodule tissue samples. The investigation overall reported the following: TCR beta diversity was reported as significantly higher in malignant tumors than in benign nodules, in both blood and tumor samples.

Libraries were built with PCR. Data came from an Illumina HiSeq 4000. High-throughput sequencing was used to profile the TCR beta-chain CDR3 region of every patient. The source study handled its data this way. Drawing on CDR3 differences between clinicopathological groups, the researchers built a classifier meant to tell apart patients with distant-metastatic papillary thyroid cancer. The Shannon index was used to measure repertoire diversity, and the Morisita-Horn index was used to measure how similar tumor and blood repertoires were. TCRdb itself trimmed the public reads at Q25 with fastp, ran MiXCR and retained productive beta chains. Here the V and J calls rest on TCRdb's processing, not on the authors' analysis. The table for this sample lists over 8,500 clones; 25% to 40% of them were counted only once. Clones ranked in the top ten supply 16% of the sample. To note about this clone: Its cognate antigen has yet to be identified. No per-base quality is available; no much larger clone lies one base away.

CDR1 SGHAT and CDR2 FQNNGV are derived from the germline V gene. Taken from cysteine to phenylalanine, the CDR3 has 13 residues. Just CDR3 DNA is preserved here, 39 bases in frame from base 1. Trimming at the junction amounts to 5 bases on V and 8 bases on J, and the germline ends lie 13 bases apart. None of the patients had been given any treatment before thyroid surgery. Using T-cell receptor beta sequencing, the study looked back at clinical samples from patients collected from the early 2010s to the late 2010s. The specimen was adjacent normal tissue. The V gene is TRBV11-2 and the J gene is TRBJ2-1, with no D gene named confidently. This receptor was taken from a female donor with papillary thyroid cancer or a benign thyroid nodule (not recorded which). Some clones in this sample may be carry-over from other donors' samples. The sequenced DNA: TGTGCCAGCAGCGCCCGCAGTATCCATGAGCAGTTCTTC. Its protein is CASSARSIHEQFF.